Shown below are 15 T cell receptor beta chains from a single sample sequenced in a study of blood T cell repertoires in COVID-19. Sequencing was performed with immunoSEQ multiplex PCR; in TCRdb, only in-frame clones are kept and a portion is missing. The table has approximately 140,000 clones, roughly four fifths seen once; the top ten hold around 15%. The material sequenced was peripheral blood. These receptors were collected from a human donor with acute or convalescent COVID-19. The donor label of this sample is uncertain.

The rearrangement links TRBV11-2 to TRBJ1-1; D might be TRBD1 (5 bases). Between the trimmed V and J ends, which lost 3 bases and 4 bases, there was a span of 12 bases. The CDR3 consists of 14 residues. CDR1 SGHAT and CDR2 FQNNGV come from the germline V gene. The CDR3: CASSFAQGGTEAFF. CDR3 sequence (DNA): TGTGCCAGCAGCTTTGCGCAGGGTGGCACTGAAGCTTTCTTT.

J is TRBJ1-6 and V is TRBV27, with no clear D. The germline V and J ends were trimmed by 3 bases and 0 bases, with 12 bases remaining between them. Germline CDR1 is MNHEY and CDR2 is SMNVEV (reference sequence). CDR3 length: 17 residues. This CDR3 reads CASSFGRPPSYNSPLHF. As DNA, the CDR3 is TGTGCCAGCAGTTTTGGCAGGCCGCCCTCCTATAATTCACCCCTCCACTTT.

The CDR3 DNA reads TGCGCCAGCAGCGCGGGGGTGGTGGAGATCAATGAGCAGTTCTTC. Protein sequence: CASSAGVVEINEQFF. The gene calls are TRBV5-1 and TRBJ2-1, with 7 positions matching TRBD2. CDR3 size: 15 residues. V lost 4 bases and J lost 6; bases outside the gene matches: 10. Germline V gives CDR1 SGHRS, CDR2 YFSETQ.

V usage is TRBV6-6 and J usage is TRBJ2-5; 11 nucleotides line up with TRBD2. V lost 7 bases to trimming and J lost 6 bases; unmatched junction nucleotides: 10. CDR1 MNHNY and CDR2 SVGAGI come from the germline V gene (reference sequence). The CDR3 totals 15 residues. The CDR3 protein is CASINSGGARKTQYF. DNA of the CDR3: TGTGCCAGCATTAATAGCGGGGGGGCGAGAAAGACCCAGTACTTC.

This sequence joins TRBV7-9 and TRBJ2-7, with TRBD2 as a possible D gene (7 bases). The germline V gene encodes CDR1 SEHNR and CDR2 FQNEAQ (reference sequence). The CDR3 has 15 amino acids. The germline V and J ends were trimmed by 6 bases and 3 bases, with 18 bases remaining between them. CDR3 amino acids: CASSLWGGTGYEQYF. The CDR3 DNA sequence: TGTGCCAGCAGTCTCTGGGGGGGCACGGGCTACGAGCAGTACTTC.

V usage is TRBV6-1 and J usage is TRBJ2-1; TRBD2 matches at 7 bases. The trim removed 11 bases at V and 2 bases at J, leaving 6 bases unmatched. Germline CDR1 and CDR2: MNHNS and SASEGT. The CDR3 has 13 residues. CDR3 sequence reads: CAGSSGTYNEQFF. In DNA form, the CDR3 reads TGTGCCGGGTCTAGCGGTACCTACAATGAGCAGTTCTTC.

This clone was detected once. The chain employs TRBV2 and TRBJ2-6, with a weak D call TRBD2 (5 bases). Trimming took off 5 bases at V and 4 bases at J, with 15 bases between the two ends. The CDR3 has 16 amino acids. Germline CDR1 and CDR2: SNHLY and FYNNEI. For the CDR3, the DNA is TGTGCCAGCAGTCGACTACCCCACTCAGGGGCCAACGTCCTGACTTTC. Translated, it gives CASSRLPHSGANVLTF.

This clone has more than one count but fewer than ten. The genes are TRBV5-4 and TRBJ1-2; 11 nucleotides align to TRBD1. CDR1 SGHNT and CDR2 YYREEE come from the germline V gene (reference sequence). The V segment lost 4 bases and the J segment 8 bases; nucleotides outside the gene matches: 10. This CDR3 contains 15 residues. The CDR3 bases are TGTGCCAGCAGCCAAAGGACAGGGGGCGCGGGGGGCTACACCTTC. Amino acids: CASSQRTGGAGGYTF.

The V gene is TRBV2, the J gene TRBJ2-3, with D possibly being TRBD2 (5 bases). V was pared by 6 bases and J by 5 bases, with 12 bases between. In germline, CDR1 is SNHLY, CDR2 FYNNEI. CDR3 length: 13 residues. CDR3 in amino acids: CASSEGDGDTQYF. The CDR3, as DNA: TGTGCCAGCAGCGAGGGAGATGGAGATACGCAGTATTTT.

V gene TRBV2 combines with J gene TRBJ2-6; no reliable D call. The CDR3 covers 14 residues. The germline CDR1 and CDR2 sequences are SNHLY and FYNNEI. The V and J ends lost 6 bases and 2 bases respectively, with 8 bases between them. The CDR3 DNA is TGTGCCAGCAGGTGGAGTCCTGGGGCCAACGTCCTGACTTTC. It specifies CASRWSPGANVLTF.

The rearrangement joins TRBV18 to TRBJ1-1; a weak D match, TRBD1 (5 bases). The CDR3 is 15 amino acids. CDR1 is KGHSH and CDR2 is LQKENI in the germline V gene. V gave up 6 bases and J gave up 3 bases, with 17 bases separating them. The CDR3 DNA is TGTGCCAGCTCGCCTATTTGGGGGGTGGACACTGAAGCTTTCTTT. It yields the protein CASSPIWGVDTEAFF.

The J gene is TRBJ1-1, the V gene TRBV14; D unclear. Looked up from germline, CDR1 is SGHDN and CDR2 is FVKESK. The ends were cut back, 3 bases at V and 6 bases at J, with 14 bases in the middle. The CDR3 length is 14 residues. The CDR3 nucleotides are TGTGCCAGCAGCCAGGCCGCGTTCGGAGCTGAAGCTTTCTTT. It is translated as CASSQAAFGAEAFF.

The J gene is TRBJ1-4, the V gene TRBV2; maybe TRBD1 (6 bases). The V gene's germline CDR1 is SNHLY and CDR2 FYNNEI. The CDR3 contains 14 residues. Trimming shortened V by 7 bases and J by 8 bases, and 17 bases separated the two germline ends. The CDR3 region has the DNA TGTGCCAGCAAGGGGGACGCTATAAGGGAAAAACTGTTTTTT. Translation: CASKGDAIREKLFF.

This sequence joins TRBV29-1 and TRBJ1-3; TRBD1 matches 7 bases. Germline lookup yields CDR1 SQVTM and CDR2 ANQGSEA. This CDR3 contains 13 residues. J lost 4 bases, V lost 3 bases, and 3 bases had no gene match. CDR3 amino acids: CSVERGQGNTIYF. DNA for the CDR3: TGCAGCGTTGAGCGGGGACAGGGAAACACCATATATTTT.

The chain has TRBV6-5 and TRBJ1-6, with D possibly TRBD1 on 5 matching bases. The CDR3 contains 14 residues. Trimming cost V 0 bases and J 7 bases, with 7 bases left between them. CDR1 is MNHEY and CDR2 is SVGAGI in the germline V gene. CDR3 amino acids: CASSYSKGNSPLHF. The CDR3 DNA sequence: TGTGCCAGCAGTTACTCGAAGGGGAATTCACCCCTCCACTTT.